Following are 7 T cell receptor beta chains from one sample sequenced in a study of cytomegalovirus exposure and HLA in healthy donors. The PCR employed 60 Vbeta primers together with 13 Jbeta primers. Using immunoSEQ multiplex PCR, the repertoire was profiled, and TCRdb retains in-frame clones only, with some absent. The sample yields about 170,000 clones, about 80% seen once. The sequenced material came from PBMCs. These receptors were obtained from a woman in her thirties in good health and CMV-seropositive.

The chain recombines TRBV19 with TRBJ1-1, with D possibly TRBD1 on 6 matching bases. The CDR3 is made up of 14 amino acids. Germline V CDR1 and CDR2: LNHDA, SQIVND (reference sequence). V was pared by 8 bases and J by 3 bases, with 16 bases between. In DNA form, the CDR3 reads TGTGCCAGTGGGGTTTCAGGGGCGGACACTGAAGCTTTCTTT. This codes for CASGVSGADTEAFF.

The CDR3 DNA sequence: TGCGCCAGCAGCCAGGGGACTAGCGGGACAGACGGGACCTACGAGCAGTACTTC. Translated: CASSQGTSGTDGTYEQYF. The chain combines TRBV4-1 with TRBJ2-7; 13 bases fit TRBD2. The CDR3 loop spans 18 amino acids. Germline V gene lookup returns CDR1 MGHRA and CDR2 YSYEKL. Unmatched junction bases numbered 10, after V lost 3 bases and J lost 2 bases.

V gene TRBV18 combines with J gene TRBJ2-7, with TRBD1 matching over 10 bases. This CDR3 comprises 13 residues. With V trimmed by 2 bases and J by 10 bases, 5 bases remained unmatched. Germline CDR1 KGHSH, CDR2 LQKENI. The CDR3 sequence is CASSPGQGDLQYF. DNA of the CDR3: TGTGCCAGCTCACCAGGACAGGGGGATTTACAGTACTTC.

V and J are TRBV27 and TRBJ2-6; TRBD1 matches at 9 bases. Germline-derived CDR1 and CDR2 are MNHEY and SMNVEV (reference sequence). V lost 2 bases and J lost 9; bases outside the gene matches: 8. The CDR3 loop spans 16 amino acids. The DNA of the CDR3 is TGTGCCAGCAGTTTAAGGGTCGACAGGGGGAGCAACGTCCTGACTTTC. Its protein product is CASSLRVDRGSNVLTF. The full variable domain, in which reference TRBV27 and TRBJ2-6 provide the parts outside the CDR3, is EAQVTQNPRYLITVTGKKLTVTCSQNMNHEYMSWYRQDPGLGLRQIYYSMNVEVTDKGDVPEGYKVSRKEKRNFPLILESPSPNQTSLYFCASSLRVDRGSNVLTFGAGSRLTVL.

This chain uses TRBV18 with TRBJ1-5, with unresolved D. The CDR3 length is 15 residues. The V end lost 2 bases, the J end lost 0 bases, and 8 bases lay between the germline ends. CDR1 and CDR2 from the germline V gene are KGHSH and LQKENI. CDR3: CASSPGSNSNQPQHF. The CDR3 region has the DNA TGTGCCAGCTCACCAGGGAGTAATAGCAATCAGCCCCAGCATTTT. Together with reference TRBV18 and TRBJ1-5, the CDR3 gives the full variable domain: NAGVMQNPRHLVRRRGQEARLRCSPMKGHSHVYWYRQLPEEGLKFMVYLQKENIIDESGMPKERFSAEFPKEGPSILRIQQVVRGDSAAYFCASSPGSNSNQPQHFGDGTRLSIL.

The CDR3 region has the DNA TGTGCCAGCAGCTCGGGACAGGGTTGGAACTATGGCTACACCTTC. This translates into CASSSGQGWNYGYTF. The chain links TRBV5-6 to TRBJ1-2, with TRBD1 identical over 9 bases. V shed 3 bases and J 2 bases; nucleotides not matched to a gene: 5. Germline-derived CDR1 and CDR2 are SGHDT and YYEEEE. The CDR3 has 15 amino acids.

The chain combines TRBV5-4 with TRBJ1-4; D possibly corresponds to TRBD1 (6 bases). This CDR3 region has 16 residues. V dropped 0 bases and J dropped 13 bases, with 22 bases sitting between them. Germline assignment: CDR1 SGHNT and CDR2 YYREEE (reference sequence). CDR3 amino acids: CASSLDGGAPLQTLFF. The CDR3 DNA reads TGTGCCAGCAGCTTGGATGGGGGGGCCCCCTTGCAAACACTGTTTTTT.